Below are 6 T cell receptor beta chains sequenced from a single sample in a study of blood T cell repertoires in COVID-19. TCRdb keeps only in-frame clones here, not all; method: immunoSEQ multiplex PCR. Counted here are roughly 180,000 clones, approximately 80% occurring once; the ten biggest clones make up 10% to 15%. The material sequenced was PBMCs or T cells enriched from blood (not recorded which). The receptors here all came from a man aged 35-49 years who had recovered from COVID-19.

This sequence joins TRBV3-1 (or the pseudogene TRBV3-2) and TRBJ1-4; TRBD1 is a possible D gene (5 bases). Germline assignment: CDR1 LGHDT and CDR2 YNNKEL (reference sequence). The CDR3 spans 14 residues. The V end lost 4 bases, the J end lost 3 bases, and 9 bases lay between the germline ends. In nucleotides, the CDR3 is TGTGCCAGCAGCCGCAGGGTGGCTAATGAAAAACTGTTTTTT. Its protein is CASSRRVANEKLFF.

The chain has TRBV6-1 and TRBJ1-1; 7 nucleotides line up with TRBD1. Germline assignment: CDR1 MNHNS and CDR2 SASEGT. The CDR3 sequence is 17 residues long. Trimming removed 2 bases from V and 6 bases from J; junction bases left unmatched: 15. The CDR3 DNA is TGTGCCAGCAGTGAAACCCTCCGACAGGGAAAGGGCGCTGAAGCTTTCTTT. Translating gives CASSETLRQGKGAEAFF.

The rearrangement links TRBV28 to TRBJ1-6, with unresolved D. V was cut by 7 bases and J by 9 bases, with 22 bases left in between. There are 16 residues in the CDR3. CDR1 is MDHEN, CDR2 SYDVKM, per germline. The CDR3 loop is CASTPSPVFSFSPLHF. The CDR3 bases are TGTGCCAGCACCCCAAGCCCGGTTTTCTCATTTTCACCCCTCCACTTT.

The rearrangement uses TRBV7-2 and TRBJ1-4; perhaps TRBD1 as D (6 bases). Germline CDR1 is SGHTA and CDR2 is FQGNSA. V was cut by 5 bases and J by 7 bases, with 14 bases left in between. This CDR3 contains 14 residues. The CDR3 DNA sequence: TGTGCCAGCAGCCCCCAGGGGATCGGTGAAAAACTGTTTTTT. Its translation is CASSPQGIGEKLFF.

The rearrangement links TRBV7-9 to TRBJ2-7; 14 positions agree with TRBD2. The ends lost 5 bases at V and 4 bases at J; junction bases unmatched: 7. The CDR3 has 16 amino acids. The germline V gene encodes CDR1 SEHNR and CDR2 FQNEAQ (reference sequence). The CDR3 region has the DNA TGTGCCAGCAGCCCAGGACTAGCGGGAGGTTGGTACGAGCAGTACTTC. Translation: CASSPGLAGGWYEQYF.

This chain uses TRBV19 with TRBJ2-7; 13 bases match TRBD2. Germline lookup yields CDR1 LNHDA and CDR2 SQIVND (reference sequence). This CDR3 contains 14 residues. The ends lost 4 bases at V and 5 bases at J; junction bases unmatched: 2. CDR3 coding DNA: TGTGCCAGTAGTAGGACTAGCGGGAGAGACGAGCAGTACGTC. It translates to CASSRTSGRDEQYV.